This T cell receptor beta chain is from a study of T cells expressing NK-cell markers (dated by TCRdb to about 2020). Regarding the complete study: Eight donors provided sorted CD3+CD56+NKG2C+, CD3+CD56+NKG2C- and CD3+CD56-NKG2C+ T-cell subsets, whose TCR beta-chain repertoires were profiled. Among the eight sequenced donors, seven were HCMV-seropositive and one was HCMV-seronegative. Randomly selected healthy volunteers, three men and five women, were used as the eight sequenced donors. Illumina HiSeq 2000/2500, MiSeq or NextSeq was used to sequence libraries as 2 x 150 bp reads.

The sequencing machine was an Illumina HiSeq 2000. The TCR beta cDNA libraries were made using 5'RACE template switching, a step that added both a universal primer site and unique molecular identifiers. Priming for cDNA synthesis came from the TCR beta constant segment, and two successive PCR amplification steps followed. The study's own analysis went as follows. MIGEC was used to demultiplex reads and group the reads by UMI, and MiTCR was used to assemble and quantify clonotypes. To exclude erroneous sequences, any TCR cDNA sequence not supported by at least two reads was discarded. The tcR package was used for downstream repertoire analysis, and clonotypes were matched across fractions by CDR3 nucleotide sequence plus V segment. VDJmatch was used to annotate antigen specificity against VDJdb, with one amino acid substitution in CDR3 allowed. Reads reprocessed by TCRdb are summarized as one entry per CDR3 protein sequence, and DNA is absent. The V and J calls here are based on TCRdb, not the publication. The data table for this sample lists some 280,000 distinct CDR3 sequences. Roughly 0.4% of the sample is in the top ten clones.

Spanning cysteine to phenylalanine, the CDR3 consists of 13 amino acids. The record lacks a DNA sequence. From a lookup of the germline V gene, CDR1 and CDR2 are SGHTA and FQGNSA. A remark on this clonotype: The antigen it binds to is not known.

HCMV-specific IgG was detected in serum with a commercial ELISA kit to determine HCMV serostatus. Peripheral blood mononuclear cells were isolated from blood by Ficoll density gradient centrifugation. Results the study describes overall, beyond this receptor: Those dominant clonotypes were again the most abundant among CD3+CD56-NKG2C+ cells in a few donors, at about 25-60.1%. Whether the expanded NKG2C-expressing T cell clones were specific for HCMV antigens remained unclear. In five to seven donors, the dominant CD3+CD56+NKG2C+ clonotypes were found to rank among the top 10 CD8+ clonotypes and to make up about 1.0-7.0% of CD8+ T cells.

This receptor chain uses TRBV7-2 and TRBJ2-5; TCRdb lists TRBD1, though no DNA is available to test this call. The receptor was derived from a man aged 18 to 29 in good health. Donor details come from another sample of the same person, matched by shared clones. The sample taken for sequencing was blood T cells: a sorted CD56 or NKG2C T cell subset, CD4+ or CD8+ T cells, or bulk PBMC T cells (not recorded which). The CDR3 sequence is CASSSSLFGTQYF.